These 17 T cell receptor beta chains were all obtained from the same sample, sequenced in a study of blood T cell repertoires in COVID-19. Clones were sequenced by immunoSEQ multiplex PCR, and TCRdb holds only the in-frame ones, with some missing. The sample has around 100,000 clones, about nine tenths seen once; the top ten hold 4.5% to 5.5%. The sample was peripheral blood. The receptor set was obtained from a man over 45 with acute or convalescent COVID-19.

For this clone: Other DNA sequences within the sample encode an identical CDR3. The V call is TRBV10-3, the J call TRBJ2-2, with D tentatively TRBD2 (5 bases). CDR1 ENHRY and CDR2 SYGVKD come from the germline V gene. This CDR3 is 16 amino acids long. V lost 0 bases to trimming and J lost 0 bases, with 8 bases between them. The CDR3 reads CAISESSGTNTGELFF. Written as DNA, the CDR3 is TGTGCCATCAGTGAGTCGTCGGGGACGAACACCGGGGAGCTGTTTTTT.

There are a few counts of this clone. The CDR3 sequence: CASSLAIAGGLNNSPLHF. Here the CDR3 DNA reads TGTGCCAGCAGCTTGGCCATCGCAGGGGGCTTGAATAATTCACCCCTCCACTTT. This chain links TRBV5-5 with TRBJ1-6; TRBD1 agrees at 8 bases. V shed 0 bases, J shed 5 bases, and the junction held 10 bases outside the gene matches. CDR1 and CDR2 from the germline V gene are SGHKS and YYEKEE (reference sequence). CDR3 length: 18 amino acids.

The chain recombines TRBV19 with TRBJ2-2; 8 nucleotides agree with TRBD1. J lost 7 bases, V lost 5 bases, and 9 bases had no gene match. This CDR3 is built from 15 residues. Germline-derived CDR1 and CDR2 are LNHDA and SQIVND (reference sequence). This CDR3 reads CASSLLDRAGGELFF. The CDR3 bases are TGTGCCAGTAGTCTACTGGACAGGGCGGGCGGGGAGCTGTTTTTT. The whole variable domain, remainder taken from reference TRBV19 and TRBJ2-2, is DGGITQSPKYLFRKEGQNVTLSCEQNLNHDAMYWYRQDPGQGLRLIYYSQIVNDFQKGDIAEGYSVSREKKESFPLTVTSAQKNPTAFYLCASSLLDRAGGELFFGEGSRLTVL.

This clone was recorded once. J is TRBJ1-5 and V is TRBV19, with a tentative D call TRBD1 (5 bases). The germline CDR1 and CDR2 sequences are LNHDA and SQIVND (reference sequence). V gave up 1 base and J gave up 7 bases, with 17 bases separating them. The CDR3 covers 16 residues. CDR3 region: CASSIVTGVLEQPQHF. CDR3 sequence (DNA): TGTGCCAGTAGTATAGTAACAGGCGTATTAGAACAGCCCCAGCATTTT. Full variable domain (remainder filled in from reference TRBV19 and TRBJ1-5): DGGITQSPKYLFRKEGQNVTLSCEQNLNHDAMYWYRQDPGQGLRLIYYSQIVNDFQKGDIAEGYSVSREKKESFPLTVTSAQKNPTAFYLCASSIVTGVLEQPQHFGDGTRLSIL.

This chain joins TRBV11-2 and TRBJ2-7; D gene ambiguous. Trimming stripped 3 bases from V and 6 bases from J, with 6 bases between. Germline assignment: CDR1 SGHAT and CDR2 FQNNGV. The CDR3 is 11 amino acids. The CDR3, as DNA: TGTGCCAGCAGCTTGCAGCGCGAGCAGTACTTC. Translating it yields CASSLQREQYF.

In its sample, this clone was seen a few times. The CDR3 nucleotides are TGTGCCAGTAGTAAAACCGGGACAGGGGGCGTATTCTATGGCTACACCTTC. Encoded protein: CASSKTGTGGVFYGYTF. The chain carries TRBV19 and TRBJ1-2, with 12 bases lining up with TRBD1. CDR1 LNHDA and CDR2 SQIVND come from the germline V gene (reference sequence). This CDR3 is built from 17 residues. Trimming took 4 bases from V and 4 from J; bases not matched to a gene: 10.

The chain has TRBV6-6 and TRBJ2-2; 15 bases are a match to TRBD2. Germline-derived CDR1 and CDR2 are MNHNY and SVGAGI (reference sequence). This CDR3 is built from 16 residues. Trimming at V came to 5 bases and at J to 4 bases, leaving 2 bases not matched to a gene. CDR3 sequence reads: CASSGTSGRFTGELFF. As DNA, the CDR3 is TGTGCCAGCAGTGGGACTAGCGGGAGGTTCACCGGGGAGCTGTTTTTT.

The chain has TRBV19 and TRBJ2-2; D unresolved. There are 13 residues in the CDR3. V was pared by 5 bases and J by 5 bases, with 9 bases between. CDR1 is LNHDA, CDR2 SQIVND, per germline (reference sequence). In nucleotides, the CDR3 is TGTGCCAGTAGTCCTACCGCGACCGGGGAGCTGTTTTTT. Translated, it gives CASSPTATGELFF.

The chain joins TRBV18 to TRBJ2-7; 11 bases are a match to TRBD2. J gave up 6 bases and V 1 base, and 8 bases lay outside the gene matches. This CDR3 has 16 residues. Germline V gene data show CDR1 as KGHSH and CDR2 as LQKENI. CDR3 nucleotide sequence: TGTGCCAGCTCACCACTAACTAGCGGGAGCCCCCGCGAGCAGTACTTC. Translated, it gives CASSPLTSGSPREQYF.

The genes are TRBV18 and TRBJ1-2; TRBD1 is a possible D gene (6 bases). Per germline, CDR1 KGHSH and CDR2 LQKENI. V lost 4 bases and J lost 3, with 15 bases in between. The CDR3 spans 15 residues. In DNA form, the CDR3 reads TGTGCCAGCTCACTTGACAGGATTCTACACTATGGCTACACCTTC. It is translated as CASSLDRILHYGYTF.

This rearrangement joins TRBV5-1 to TRBJ2-1; 8 nucleotides agree with TRBD2. CDR1 and CDR2 from the germline V gene are SGHRS and YFSETQ. The CDR3 is 13 residues long. V shed 3 bases and J 9 bases; nucleotides not matched to a gene: 5. For the CDR3, the DNA is TGCGCCAGCAGCTCGGGGGGGATCGGTGAGCAGTTCTTC. Its protein product is CASSSGGIGEQFF.

CDR3 nucleotides: TGTGCCAGCAGTTTCGGACTAGCGGGAGGCAATGAGCAGTTCTTC. Translation: CASSFGLAGGNEQFF. V gene TRBV28 combines with J gene TRBJ2-1; 14 bases align to TRBD2. V trimming: 3 bases; J trimming: 6 bases; junction bases outside the gene matches: 1. Germline V CDR1 and CDR2: MDHEN, SYDVKM. The CDR3 extends over 15 amino acids. Filled out from reference TRBV28 and TRBJ2-1, the complete variable domain reads DVKVTQSSRYLVKRTGEKVFLECVQDMDHENMFWYRQDPGLGLRLIYFSYDVKMKEKGDIPEGYSVSREKKERFSLILESASTNQTSMYLCASSFGLAGGNEQFFGPGTRLTVL.

V and J are TRBV5-1 and TRBJ2-7; possibly TRBD2 for D (5 bases). Looked up from germline, CDR1 is SGHRS and CDR2 is YFSETQ. Trimming removed 0 bases at V and 0 bases at J, with 22 bases between. The CDR3 consists of 19 residues. The CDR3, as DNA: TGCGCCAGCAGCTTGGCCCTTTTTCTGGAGGAGCCGAGCTCCTACGAGCAGTACTTC. Its translation: CASSLALFLEEPSSYEQYF.

This chain uses TRBV18 with TRBJ2-3, with a tentative D call TRBD2 (5 bases). The CDR3 runs to 14 residues. Trimming removed 6 bases from V and 0 bases from J, with 10 bases in between. Germline values: CDR1 KGHSH, CDR2 LQKENI. Here the CDR3 DNA reads TGTGCCAGCTCTACTCGCGGGAGCACAGATACGCAGTATTTT. Residues: CASSTRGSTDTQYF.

The gene calls are TRBV2 and TRBJ2-3, with 11 positions matching TRBD2. Germline V gene lookup returns CDR1 SNHLY and CDR2 FYNNEI. Trimming cost V 10 bases and J 0 bases; bases outside gene matches: 9. The CDR3 extends over 16 amino acids. The CDR3 sequence is CANTLAGGSSTDTQYF. The CDR3 DNA reads as TGTGCCAACACCCTAGCGGGAGGTTCTAGCACAGATACGCAGTATTTT.

The V and J genes are TRBV7-6 and TRBJ2-5; D may be TRBD1 (5 bases). Between the trimmed V and J ends, which lost 11 bases and 5 bases, there was a span of 18 bases. The CDR3 is made up of 13 amino acids. The germline V gene encodes CDR1 SGHVS and CDR2 FNYEAQ. The CDR3 DNA reads TGTGCCGGACGGACAATGCAGGAGGAGACCCAGTACTTC. It encodes CAGRTMQEETQYF.

This chain links TRBV6-2 or TRBV6-3 with TRBJ1-1; D is uncertain. The length of the CDR3 is 15 residues. Germline assignment: CDR1 MNHEY and CDR2 SVGEGT. V lost 2 bases and J 4 bases, leaving 14 bases between the germline ends. CDR3 nucleotides: TGTGCCAGCAGTTACGCCTATTACAGCGGCACTGAAGCTTTCTTT. Protein: CASSYAYYSGTEAFF.